Below, 8 T cell receptor beta chains from the same sample are listed, as sequenced in a study of blood T cell repertoires in COVID-19. Data came from immunoSEQ multiplex PCR; TCRdb stores just in-frame clones and leaves some out. The sample lists under 500,000 clones; 80% to 90% were seen once. Sequencing was done on a sample of peripheral blood. The receptors shown here come from a woman under 40 with acute or convalescent COVID-19.

CDR3: CASSRTSGTGELFF. As DNA, the CDR3 is TGTGCCAGCAGTCGGACTAGCGGGACCGGGGAGCTGTTTTTT. The chain links TRBV6-8 to TRBJ2-2; 11 bases line up with TRBD2. The J segment lost 5 bases and the V segment lost 5 bases, leaving 1 base of the junction unmatched. From germline, CDR1 is MNHGY and CDR2 SAAAGT. CDR3 size: 14 residues.

The rearrangement joins TRBV5-6 to TRBJ1-4; perhaps TRBD1 as D (6 bases). CDR1 and CDR2 (germline): SGHDT, YYEEEE. This CDR3 region has 14 residues. V dropped 4 bases and J dropped 5 bases, with 12 bases sitting between them. Written as DNA, the CDR3 is TGTGCCAGCAGCGGACAGTTAGGAAATGAAAAACTGTTTTTT. It translates to CASSGQLGNEKLFF.

The chain couples TRBV4-1 to TRBJ2-3, with 7 bases aligning to TRBD1. The germline CDR1 and CDR2 sequences are MGHRA and YSYEKL. The J segment lost 5 bases and the V segment lost 1 base, leaving 3 bases of the junction unmatched. This CDR3 is built from 14 residues. The CDR3 sequence: CASSQGGGKDTQYF. Here the CDR3 DNA reads TGCGCCAGCAGCCAAGGAGGGGGCAAAGATACGCAGTATTTT.

CDR3 in DNA: TGTGCCAGCAGCCCACCGGGACAGGGGGCCCCTTTCTATGGCTACACCTTC. This gives the protein CASSPPGQGAPFYGYTF. The chain recombines TRBV7-9 with TRBJ1-2; 12 bases agree with TRBD1. The CDR3 spans 17 residues. V shed 5 bases, J shed 4 bases, and the junction held 11 bases outside the gene matches. Germline values: CDR1 SEHNR, CDR2 FQNEAQ (reference sequence). Supplemented by reference TRBV7-9 and TRBJ1-2, the full variable domain reads DTGVSQNPRHKITKRGQNVTFRCDPISEHNRLYWYRQTLGQGPEFLTYFQNEAQLEKSRLLSDRFSAERPKGSFSTLEIQRTEQGDSAMYLCASSPPGQGAPFYGYTFGSGTRLTVV.

The J gene is TRBJ1-2, the V gene TRBV10-3; no reliable D call. Germline V gene data show CDR1 as ENHRY and CDR2 as SYGVKD. Trimming left V 0 bases short and J 4 bases short, with 12 bases between. The CDR3 runs 15 residues. In DNA, the CDR3 is TGTGCCATCAGTGAGTCTGACTTGCCGGTCTATGGCTACACCTTC. It is translated as CAISESDLPVYGYTF.

This clone was observed a handful of times. The V call is TRBV29-1, the J call TRBJ2-1; D is ambiguous. The V end lost 5 bases, the J end lost 4 bases, and 9 bases lay between the germline ends. This CDR3 is 12 amino acids long. Germline CDR1 and CDR2: SQVTM and ANQGSEA. CDR3 sequence (DNA): TGCAGCGTTTCCGTGGAGTACAATGAGCAGTTCTTC. Residues: CSVSVEYNEQFF.

The rearrangement joins TRBV6-6 to TRBJ2-5, with 12 bases that match TRBD2. J was trimmed by 4 bases and V by 9 bases; bases with no gene match: 9. Germline V lookup: CDR1 MNHNY, CDR2 SVGAGI (reference sequence). The CDR3 runs to 15 residues. CDR3 sequence reads: CASTLAGGEGETQYF. DNA of the CDR3: TGTGCCAGTACGCTAGCGGGGGGGGAAGGAGAGACCCAGTACTTC.

The chain joins TRBV13 to TRBJ2-5, with 8 positions matching TRBD1. Germline lookup yields CDR1 PRHDT and CDR2 FYEKMQ (reference sequence). V lost 5 bases to trimming and J lost 0 bases; unmatched junction nucleotides: 14. The CDR3 sequence is 18 residues long. CDR3 residues: CASSTYLETGDNQETQYF. CDR3 nucleotides: TGTGCCAGCAGCACCTACCTAGAGACAGGGGATAACCAAGAGACCCAGTACTTC.